The 13 T cell receptor beta chains given below trace back to one sample, sequenced in a study of cytomegalovirus exposure and HLA in healthy donors. The PCR ran on 60 Vbeta and 13 Jbeta primers. TCRdb's copy holds only in-frame clones and misses some; the assay was immunoSEQ multiplex PCR. This table has 150,000 to 180,000 clones, more than 60% appearing once. Material for sequencing was PBMCs. The source of these receptors is a woman in her forties in good health and CMV-seronegative.

The chain has TRBV29-1 and TRBJ2-7; TRBD1 agrees at 12 bases. The junction had 8 bases not matched to a gene; V was cut back by 6 bases and J by 5 bases. The CDR3 has 14 amino acids. CDR1 and CDR2 from the germline V gene are SQVTM and ANQGSEA. The DNA for the CDR3 is TGCAGCGTACGGGGTGGGACAGGGGGCCACGAGCAGTACTTC. Encoded protein: CSVRGGTGGHEQYF.

V usage is TRBV13 and J usage is TRBJ1-3; TRBD1 matches at 7 bases. Trimming took 3 bases from V and 2 from J; bases not matched to a gene: 10. The CDR3 has 17 residues. Germline V lookup: CDR1 PRHDT, CDR2 FYEKMQ (reference sequence). DNA of the CDR3: TGTGCCAGCAGCTTTGGCCCCGTCGGGACAGCTGGAAACACCATATATTTT. It yields the protein CASSFGPVGTAGNTIYF. Filled out from reference TRBV13 and TRBJ1-3, the complete variable domain reads AAGVIQSPRHLIKEKRETATLKCYPIPRHDTVYWYQQGPGQDPQFLISFYEKMQSDKGSIPDRFSAQQFSDYHSELNMSSLELGDSALYFCASSFGPVGTAGNTIYFGEGSWLTVV.

This clone was seen only once. V usage is TRBV4-1 and J usage is TRBJ2-2; D is perhaps TRBD2 (6 bases). This CDR3 is 16 amino acids long. The germline gives CDR1 MGHRA, CDR2 YSYEKL. V gave up 0 bases and J gave up 7 bases, with 15 bases separating them. The CDR3 nucleotides read TGCGCCAGCAGCCAAGATCGCGGGGAGCGGATCGGGGAGCTGTTTTTT. It yields the protein CASSQDRGERIGELFF.

This chain links TRBV27 with TRBJ2-7; maybe TRBD2 (6 bases). The V end was cut by 6 bases, the J end by 6 bases, with 15 bases between. CDR3 length equals 13 residues. Germline loops: CDR1 MNHEY, CDR2 SMNVEV (reference sequence). The CDR3: CASRGGTWAEQYF. The CDR3, as DNA: TGTGCCAGCAGGGGCGGGACCTGGGCCGAGCAGTACTTC.

The J gene is TRBJ2-1, the V gene TRBV30, with 8 bases matching TRBD2. This CDR3 is 13 amino acids long. Germline V gives CDR1 GTSNPN, CDR2 SVGIG (reference sequence). V was clipped by 7 bases and J by 2 bases; unmatched bases: 4. The CDR3 region is CASRREAYNEQFF. CDR3 coding DNA: TGTGCCTCCCGGCGGGAGGCCTACAATGAGCAGTTCTTC.

V gene TRBV10-3 combines with J gene TRBJ2-7; D is ambiguous. With 0 bases removed from V and 6 bases from J, the gap between germline ends came to 12 bases. CDR1 is ENHRY and CDR2 is SYGVKD in the germline V gene. CDR3 size: 14 residues. The CDR3 DNA follows: TGTGCCATCAGTGAGTCGAAGCCCCACTCCGAGCAGTACTTC. Translating gives CAISESKPHSEQYF.

The rearrangement links TRBV5-1 to TRBJ2-7; weak D call: TRBD1 (5 bases). The V gene lost 0 bases and the J gene lost 4 bases, with 11 bases spanning the gap. The CDR3 contains 14 residues. Germline V gene sequence: CDR1 SGHRS, CDR2 YFSETQ. DNA for the CDR3: TGCGCCAGCAGCTTGGGACAGCTAGATTACGAGCAGTACTTC. It specifies CASSLGQLDYEQYF.

The chain employs TRBV6-5 and TRBJ2-4; TRBD2 matches 7 bases. Per germline, CDR1 MNHEY and CDR2 SVGAGI. This CDR3 is built from 15 residues. With V trimmed by 0 bases and J by 11 bases, 10 bases remained unmatched. In DNA, the CDR3 is TGTGCCAGCAGTTACTCCCCTCCGGGCGGGAGCGTTCAGTACTTC. Protein: CASSYSPPGGSVQYF.

The chain has TRBV18 and TRBJ2-5; 7 positions match TRBD1. J lost 1 base, V lost 8 bases, and 10 bases had no gene match. This CDR3 is 15 amino acids long. Per the germline V gene, CDR1 is KGHSH and CDR2 is LQKENI. The CDR3 spells CASQKTGTIQETQYF. Written as DNA, the CDR3 is TGTGCCAGCCAAAAGACAGGGACAATCCAAGAGACCCAGTACTTC.

The chain is built from TRBV10-3 and TRBJ2-3, with 10 positions matching TRBD2. The CDR3 length is 17 residues. V dropped 2 bases and J dropped 1; count of bases not matched to a gene: 6. Germline CDR1 ENHRY, CDR2 SYGVKD. The CDR3 loop is CAISEGIGTSGTDTQYF. The CDR3 DNA is TGTGCCATCAGTGAGGGGATAGGGACTAGCGGCACAGATACGCAGTATTTT.

The CDR3 protein is CASSTAGGQPTYEQYF. The CDR3 DNA reads as TGCGCCAGCAGTACCGCGGGGGGACAGCCAACCTACGAGCAGTACTTC. This chain joins TRBV10-1 and TRBJ2-7; a weak D match, TRBD2 (8 bases). This CDR3 contains 16 residues. Trimming shortened V by 5 bases and J by 2 bases, and 19 bases separated the two germline ends. CDR1 and CDR2 from the germline V gene are WNHNN and SYGVQD (reference sequence).

This clone was counted once. The gene calls are TRBV5-1 and TRBJ1-2; D perhaps matches TRBD1 (6 bases). This CDR3 contains 16 residues. V gave up 2 bases and J gave up 8 bases, with 22 bases separating them. CDR1 is SGHRS and CDR2 is YFSETQ in the germline V gene. The CDR3 sequence is CASSFKPRGEVEGYTF. The CDR3 DNA follows: TGCGCCAGCAGCTTCAAACCCAGGGGAGAGGTGGAGGGCTACACCTTC.

The chain carries TRBV7-2 and TRBJ2-2; 8 bases match TRBD2. The CDR3 extends over 16 amino acids. The germline V gene encodes CDR1 SGHTA and CDR2 FQGNSA. The V segment lost 3 bases and the J segment 4 bases; nucleotides outside the gene matches: 7. The CDR3 region is CASSFDSGSFTGELFF. In nucleotides, the CDR3 is TGTGCCAGCAGCTTCGACAGCGGGAGTTTCACCGGGGAGCTGTTTTTT.